One sample yielded the 20 T cell receptor beta chains listed below, sequenced in a study of CD8 T cells in ankylosing spondylitis (dated by TCRdb to about 2017). Receptors were amplified or captured by 5' RACE. These reads were obtained on an Illumina HiSeq 2500. TCRdb took the public reads, trimmed them with fastp at Q25, ran MiXCR for clone calling and kept in-frame beta chains. When rows share a CDR3 protein, they turn into one entry using the most common DNA and genes. The sample table records 250,000 to 300,000 distinct CDR3 sequences; 15% to 25% of these occur just once. The ten largest clones take up roughly 7.3% of the sample. Sample: blood, either unsorted or a sorted T cell fraction (not recorded which). The receptors originated from a male donor with ankylosing spondylitis or in good health (not recorded which).

This rearrangement joins TRBV7-9 to TRBJ2-2; D may be TRBD1 (5 bases). With 5 bases removed from V and 2 bases from J, the gap between germline ends came to 15 bases. Germline V CDR1 and CDR2: SEHNR, FQNEAQ (reference sequence). The CDR3 spans 16 residues. The CDR3 nucleotides read TGTGCCAGCAGCCTATCTAAACGGACAAACACCGGGGAGCTGTTTTTT. Translation gives CASSLSKRTNTGELFF. The variable domain in full, with the rest retrieved from reference TRBV7-9 and TRBJ2-2, is DTGVSQNPRHKITKRGQNVTFRCDPISEHNRLYWYRQTLGQGPEFLTYFQNEAQLEKSRLLSDRFSAERPKGSFSTLEIQRTEQGDSAMYLCASSLSKRTNTGELFFGEGSRLTVL.

This clonotype was counted a single time. The chain links TRBV7-8 to TRBJ2-1; the match to TRBD2 covers 8 bases. The J segment lost 7 bases and the V segment lost 5 bases, leaving 13 bases of the junction unmatched. The CDR3 spans 16 residues. The germline CDR1 and CDR2 sequences are SGHVS and FQNEAQ. The CDR3 is CASSRFSGTRQNEQFF. The CDR3 DNA is TGTGCCAGCAGCCGATTCTCCGGGACTAGACAGAATGAGCAGTTCTTC.

The chain has TRBV4-2 and TRBJ2-6, with a weak D call TRBD2 (7 bases). The germline V and J ends were trimmed by 2 bases and 0 bases, with 8 bases remaining between them. Germline V gene data show CDR1 as LGHNA and CDR2 as YNFKEQ. This CDR3 comprises 16 residues. As DNA, the CDR3 is TGTGCCAGCAGCCAAAGGGGGGGCTCTGGGGCCAACGTCCTGACTTTC. This gives the protein CASSQRGGSGANVLTF.

The V call is TRBV18, the J call TRBJ2-2; D is tentatively TRBD1 or TRBD2 (5 bases each). The germline V gene has CDR1 KGHSH and CDR2 LQKENI. The CDR3 loop spans 16 amino acids. Trimming removed 4 bases at V and 0 bases at J, with 12 bases between. The CDR3 spells CASSRRDDANTGELFF. The CDR3 DNA sequence: TGTGCCAGCTCACGACGGGACGACGCGAACACCGGGGAGCTGTTTTTT.

This clonotype was counted a few times. V gene TRBV6-1 combines with J gene TRBJ2-2; 7 nucleotides agree with TRBD1. The CDR3 totals 13 residues. J was trimmed by 3 bases and V by 6 bases; bases with no gene match: 1. Germline V gene sequence: CDR1 MNHNS, CDR2 SASEGT. The CDR3 protein is CASRTGDTGELFF. CDR3 nucleotide sequence: TGTGCCAGCAGAACAGGGGACACCGGGGAGCTGTTTTTT.

This clonotype came up many times. The chain carries TRBV6-1 and TRBJ1-1, with D perhaps matching TRBD1 (5 bases). The CDR3 length is 15 residues. CDR1 and CDR2 (germline): MNHNS, SASEGT. Trimming removed 6 bases from V and 5 bases from J, with 19 bases in between. CDR3 sequence (DNA): TGTGCCAGCAGCGTGGGGGACGTGTCGAGGACTGAAGCTTTCTTT. It encodes CASSVGDVSRTEAFF.

The chain recombines TRBV20-1 with TRBJ2-2; 10 nucleotides match TRBD2. V lost 5 bases, J lost 2 bases, and 11 bases stayed unmatched. CDR1 and CDR2 (germline): DFQATT, SNEGSKA (reference sequence). This CDR3 has 17 amino acids. The DNA for the CDR3 is TGCAGTGCTGGGCAGCACGGACTAGCGGAAAACACCGGGGAGCTGTTTTTT. It yields the protein CSAGQHGLAENTGELFF.

This sequence joins TRBV24-1 and TRBJ1-2; 10 bases are shared with TRBD1. The CDR3 is 15 amino acids. Germline CDR1 KGHDR, CDR2 SFDVKD. V shed 4 bases and J 4 bases; nucleotides not matched to a gene: 5. The CDR3 bases are TGTGCCACCAGTGACCCTGGGACAGGGGCCTATGGCTACACCTTC. It specifies CATSDPGTGAYGYTF.

This clonotype was found a few times. J is TRBJ1-2 and V is TRBV29-1; D unresolved. The length of the CDR3 is 12 residues. The ends were cut back, 3 bases at V and 6 bases at J, with 11 bases in the middle. Germline CDR1 and CDR2: SQVTM and ANQGSEA. This CDR3 reads CSVDGNENGYTF. CDR3 nucleotides: TGCAGCGTTGACGGTAACGAAAATGGCTACACCTTC.

Only one count was recorded for this clonotype. CDR3 coding DNA: TGTGCCAGCAGTGAAGGTCGGGGGTTTGGACTCGATGAGCAGTTCTTC. Translated, it gives CASSEGRGFGLDEQFF. The rearrangement uses TRBV2 and TRBJ2-1, with D perhaps TRBD2 (6 bases). CDR1 is SNHLY, CDR2 FYNNEI, per germline. Trimming took 1 base from V and 8 from J, leaving 18 bases between them. The CDR3 has 16 residues.

The rearrangement uses TRBV4-1 and TRBJ1-5; D remains unclear. Looked up from germline, CDR1 is MGHRA and CDR2 is YSYEKL. The CDR3 has 14 residues. V was trimmed by 0 bases and J by 5 bases, leaving 8 bases between them. In DNA form, the CDR3 reads TGCGCCAGCAGCCAAGATCCCGGTTATCAGCCCCAGCATTTT. It translates to CASSQDPGYQPQHF.

This chain joins TRBV3-1 and TRBJ2-1; D tentatively reads TRBD1 or TRBD2 (7 bases each). Trimming left V 0 bases short and J 0 bases short, with 18 bases between. The CDR3 sequence is 19 residues long. Germline assignment: CDR1 LGHDT and CDR2 YNNKEL (reference sequence). The CDR3 sequence: CASSQERGGGSYSYNEQFF. The DNA for the CDR3 is TGTGCCAGCAGCCAAGAAAGGGGAGGGGGCTCCTACTCCTACAATGAGCAGTTCTTC.

In its sample, this clonotype was seen many times. The chain uses TRBV29-1 and TRBJ2-1; possibly TRBD2 for D (5 bases). Germline CDR1 SQVTM, CDR2 ANQGSEA. V lost 1 base, J lost 2 bases, and 12 bases lay in between. The CDR3 totals 15 residues. The chain's CDR3 is CSVEGFERTYNEQFF. The CDR3 DNA is TGCAGCGTTGAAGGGTTTGAGCGGACCTACAATGAGCAGTTCTTC.

In the case of this clonotype: At one boundary the junction diverges from the germline segment, which might be a read error. The V call is TRBV12-3 or TRBV12-4, the J call TRBJ2-1; the D gene is possibly TRBD2 (6 bases). The CDR3 has 14 residues. Here the CDR3 DNA reads TGTGCCAGCAGTTTACTGGGGGGAGCTCAACCCTGGACCTTC. Amino acids: CASSLLGGAQPWTF.

This clonotype has more than one count but fewer than ten. CDR3 residues: CAISEEGANYGYTF. Written as DNA, the CDR3 is TGTGCCATCAGTGAGGAGGGGGCGAACTATGGCTACACCTTC. The chain recombines TRBV10-3 with TRBJ1-2; TRBD1 matches at 7 bases. V shed 2 bases and J 2 bases; nucleotides not matched to a gene: 2. The CDR3 has 14 amino acids. CDR1 is ENHRY and CDR2 is SYGVKD in the germline V gene.

The chain is built from TRBV7-6 and TRBJ2-2, with no clear D. V was shortened by 1 base and J by 4 bases, with 7 bases between the two germline ends. The germline V gene has CDR1 SGHVS and CDR2 FNYEAQ. CDR3 length: 14 residues. The CDR3 coding sequence is TGTGCCAGCAGCTTAGACGTTAGCACCGGGGAGCTGTTTTTT. Protein: CASSLDVSTGELFF.

This clonotype was seen repeatedly, ten times or more. The V call is TRBV5-1, the J call TRBJ2-1; a weak D match, TRBD2 (7 bases). From germline, CDR1 is SGHRS and CDR2 YFSETQ. The CDR3 totals 16 residues. Trimming left V 4 bases short and J 7 bases short, with 21 bases between. In DNA form, the CDR3 reads TGCGCCAGCAGCGTTGGCCCGAGGGGGAGGGCGAATGAGCAGTTCTTC. It yields the protein CASSVGPRGRANEQFF.

This clonotype has a handful of counts. The chain links TRBV10-2 to TRBJ2-5; D uncertain. V lost 2 bases, J lost 5 bases, and 9 bases lay in between. CDR3 size: 13 residues. In germline, CDR1 is WSHSY, CDR2 SAAADI. CDR3 nucleotides: TGCGCCAGCAGTGAGGGTATTGAGGAGACCCAGTACTTC. Its translation is CASSEGIEETQYF.

This clonotype was found a few times. This sequence joins TRBV24-1 and TRBJ2-3; D gene ambiguous. V was cut by 1 base and J by 7 bases, with 2 bases left in between. Germline CDR1 and CDR2: KGHDR and SFDVKD. The CDR3 is made up of 11 amino acids. CDR3 region: CATSDLYTQYF. The CDR3 coding sequence is TGTGCCACCAGTGATTTATATACGCAGTATTTT.

J is TRBJ1-6 and V is TRBV5-1; 8 bases fit TRBD1. CDR3 length: 14 amino acids. V was pared by 3 bases and J by 7 bases, with 3 bases of the junction left unmatched. Germline values: CDR1 SGHRS, CDR2 YFSETQ. CDR3 bases: TGCGCCAGCAGCTCGACAGGGGCCAATTCACCCCTCCACTTT. This sequence encodes CASSSTGANSPLHF.